The 18 T cell receptor beta chains below were found in one sample sequenced in a study of molecular identifiers for immune sequencing clone quantification. TCRdb called the PCR reads again in MiXCR, with one record for every CDR3 protein. The data contain around 470,000 distinct CDR3 sequences, about 22% of them singletons. Sample: naive CD8+ T cells from blood, with Jurkat cell RNA spiked in. Sample subset: FACS-sorted CD8+CD4-CCR7+CD45RA+ naive T cells. The origin of the receptors is a human donor in good health. Some libraries in this study had Jurkat cell RNA spiked in.

Many counts were recorded for this clonotype. The gene calls are TRBV7-9 and TRBJ1-1, with D unclear. CDR3 length: 18 residues. Trimming removed 4 bases from V and 0 bases from J, with 21 bases in between. Looked up from germline, CDR1 is SEHNR and CDR2 is FQNEAQ (reference sequence). CDR3 sequence (DNA): TGTGCCAGCAGCTCCGTCGCGTACAGCGATCGAATGAACACTGAAGCTTTCTTT. Translating it yields CASSSVAYSDRMNTEAFF.

In this sample, this clonotype turned up a few times. V is TRBV12-3 or TRBV12-4 and J is TRBJ2-3; 7 nucleotides align to TRBD2. V shed 2 bases and J 0 bases; nucleotides not matched to a gene: 2. There are 15 residues in the CDR3. CDR3 bases: TGTGCCAGCAGTTTAAGCGGGATTAGCACAGATACGCAGTATTTT. Translated, it gives CASSLSGISTDTQYF.

This clonotype was counted between two and nine times. The chain couples TRBV7-9 to TRBJ1-1; the D is unclear. This CDR3 has 15 residues. The V end lost 5 bases, the J end lost 7 bases, and 20 bases lay between the germline ends. Germline-derived CDR1 and CDR2 are SEHNR and FQNEAQ (reference sequence). The CDR3 reads CASSPNAGILLEAFF. The CDR3 coding sequence is TGTGCCAGCAGCCCGAACGCGGGGATCCTACTTGAAGCTTTCTTT.

V and J are TRBV27 and TRBJ2-3; a weak D match, TRBD1 (6 bases). Per the germline V gene, CDR1 is MNHEY and CDR2 is SMNVEV (reference sequence). The CDR3 totals 15 residues. V was pared by 5 bases and J by 0 bases, with 12 bases between. CDR3 sequence reads: CASSPRQESTDTQYF. As DNA, the CDR3 is TGTGCCAGCAGTCCGCGACAGGAGAGCACAGATACGCAGTATTTT.

This clonotype was detected ten times or more. V and J are TRBV5-4 and TRBJ1-1; D is unclear. Germline V lookup: CDR1 SGHNT, CDR2 YYREEE (reference sequence). Trimming left V 4 bases short and J 2 bases short, with 9 bases between. The CDR3 is 13 residues long. DNA for the CDR3: TGTGCCAGCAGCCCGGACGGAAACACTGAAGCTTTCTTT. Encoded protein: CASSPDGNTEAFF.

This clonotype was seen more than once but under ten times. CDR3 sequence: CASRFTSGGYEQFF. CDR3 coding DNA: TGTGCCAGCAGGTTCACTAGTGGTGGTTATGAGCAGTTCTTC. This sequence joins TRBV6-5 and TRBJ2-1, with D possibly TRBD2 on 5 matching bases. V was shortened by 6 bases and J by 8 bases, with 17 bases between the two germline ends. This CDR3 has 14 amino acids. Looked up from germline, CDR1 is MNHEY and CDR2 is SVGAGI.

This clonotype was observed at least ten times. DNA of the CDR3: TGTGCCAGCAGTCATCAGGGGTTAAACACTGAAGCTTTCTTT. The encoded protein is CASSHQGLNTEAFF. The rearrangement links TRBV12-3 or TRBV12-4 to TRBJ1-1, with a tentative D call TRBD1 (6 bases). The CDR3 has 14 amino acids. Trimming pared 5 bases from V and 2 bases from J, leaving 12 bases between.

There are a few counts of this clonotype. CDR3 amino acids: CASSLLTGTDGYTF. The CDR3 coding sequence is TGTGCCAGCAGCCTACTAACAGGGACAGATGGCTACACCTTC. The chain links TRBV3-1 to TRBJ1-2, with 7 bases matching TRBD1. V gave up 4 bases and J gave up 6 bases; unmatched junction bases: 8. The V gene's germline CDR1 is LGHDT and CDR2 YNNKEL (reference sequence). The CDR3 consists of 14 residues.

V and J are TRBV20-1 and TRBJ2-7; TRBD2 might be the D (6 bases). Germline CDR1 reads DFQATT; CDR2 reads SNEGSKA (reference sequence). This CDR3 has 11 residues. V lost 5 bases to trimming and J lost 7 bases, with 12 bases between them. The CDR3: CSAREFWEQYF. The CDR3 DNA reads TGCAGTGCTCGGGAGTTTTGGGAGCAGTACTTC.

To note about this clonotype: One end of the junction fails to match germline, which may point to a read error. The gene calls are TRBV7-9 and TRBJ2-3, with D possibly matching TRBD1 (5 bases). CDR3 length: 14 amino acids. From germline, CDR1 is SEHNR and CDR2 FQNEAQ (reference sequence). CDR3 amino acids: CASSLGQGSDTQCF. Written as DNA, the CDR3 is TGTGCCAGCAGCTTAGGCCAGGGATCAGATACGCAGTGTTTT.

With regard to this clonotype: A much larger clone lies one base from this, so it may be a read error. V usage is TRBV7-6 and J usage is TRBJ2-7, with 7 bases aligning to TRBD2. This CDR3 is 15 amino acids long. V was clipped by 1 base and J by 3 bases; unmatched bases: 6. CDR1 and CDR2 (germline): SGHVS, FNYEAQ. The CDR3 bases are TGTGCCAGCAGCTTAGAGGACGGGGGGTTCTACGAGCAGTACTTC. Translating it yields CASSLEDGGFYEQYF.

Turning to this clonotype: One base away lies a much larger clone, so this may be a sequencing read error. V usage is TRBV28 and J usage is TRBJ1-5; the D is unclear. CDR1 MDHEN and CDR2 SYDVKM come from the germline V gene. V lost 4 bases and J 6 bases, leaving 16 bases between the germline ends. The CDR3 covers 15 residues. CDR3 sequence: CASSSGLLGGQPQHF. For the CDR3, the DNA is TGTGCCAGCAGTTCAGGTTTATTGGGAGGTCAGCCCCAGCATTTT.

This clonotype was counted only a few times. The germline gene is not matched at one end of the junction; a read error may be the cause. This chain joins TRBV6-5 and TRBJ2-7, with 7 bases fitting TRBD1. The CDR3 consists of 13 residues. Germline CDR1 and CDR2: MNHEY and SVGAGI. The chain's CDR3 is CASGPGQNYEQHF. CDR3 DNA sequence: TGTGCCAGCGGACCGGGACAGAACTACGAGCAGCACTTC.

This clonotype was picked up many times. CDR3 in DNA: TGCAGCGTTGGCGGGGGGCGGACTGAAGCTTTCTTT. This sequence encodes CSVGGGRTEAFF. The V and J genes are TRBV29-1 and TRBJ1-1, with D perhaps matching TRBD1 (6 bases). V shed 4 bases and J shed 5 bases, with 11 bases lying between them. This CDR3 comprises 12 residues. CDR1 SQVTM and CDR2 ANQGSEA come from the germline V gene.

This clonotype was detected only once. This sequence joins TRBV6-5 and TRBJ2-1, with 7 bases identical to TRBD1. Germline trimming cut 0 bases from V and 5 bases from J; bases unmatched to any gene: 7. Looked up from germline, CDR1 is MNHEY and CDR2 is SVGAGI. This CDR3 has 16 residues. CDR3 amino acids: CASSYSIQGRDNEQFF. CDR3 bases: TGTGCCAGCAGTTACTCGATACAGGGGCGGGACAATGAGCAGTTCTTC.

This clonotype has more than one count but fewer than ten. This rearrangement joins TRBV27 to TRBJ2-1; TRBD2 matches at 7 bases. Germline CDR1 is MNHEY and CDR2 is SMNVEV (reference sequence). The CDR3 consists of 16 residues. V was pared by 3 bases and J by 6 bases, with 11 bases of the junction left unmatched. CDR3 residues: CASSLVLAASGNEQFF. CDR3 DNA sequence: TGTGCCAGCAGTTTGGTCCTAGCGGCATCCGGCAATGAGCAGTTCTTC.

This clonotype was counted a few times. The genes are TRBV11-2 and TRBJ2-2, with 9 bases fitting TRBD1. Germline V gene sequence: CDR1 SGHAT, CDR2 FQNNGV. Trimming took 2 bases from V and 1 from J; bases not matched to a gene: 5. This CDR3 region has 17 residues. CDR3 in amino acids: CASSLTGGALNTGELFF. The CDR3 region has the DNA TGTGCCAGCAGCTTAACAGGGGGCGCTTTGAACACCGGGGAGCTGTTTTTT.

This clonotype has more than one count but fewer than ten. This rearrangement joins TRBV19 to TRBJ1-5; possibly TRBD1 for D (5 bases). Per germline, CDR1 LNHDA and CDR2 SQIVND (reference sequence). The CDR3 extends over 16 amino acids. The V end lost 7 bases, the J end lost 3 bases, and 19 bases lay between the germline ends. The CDR3 spells CASIPGGWMINQPQHF. The CDR3 DNA follows: TGTGCCAGTATTCCGGGGGGATGGATGATCAATCAGCCCCAGCATTTT.